One T cell receptor beta chain is described in this entry. Its antigen is not identified. This sample was taken from a study of molecular identifiers for immune sequencing clone quantification. General study points: Highly expanded clone sizes could be underestimated by identical TCR molecules that share a barcode.

MiXCR was run by TCRdb on the PCR reads, yielding one entry per CDR3 protein. The sample records about 510,000 distinct CDR3 sequences, about 21% being singletons. The ends were cut back, 1 base at V and 8 bases at J, with 17 bases in the middle. The CDR3 has 15 amino acids. The germline CDR1 and CDR2 sequences are LNHDA and SQIVND (reference sequence). The sequenced sample consisted of naive CD8+ T cells from blood, with Jurkat cell RNA spiked in. Subset indicated: FACS-sorted CD8+CD4-CCR7+CD45RA+ naive T cells. The sequence came from a human donor in good health. Some libraries in this study had Jurkat cell RNA spiked in. This chain uses TRBV19 with TRBJ2-5; a possible D gene is TRBD2 (6 bases). The CDR3 DNA is TGTGCCAGTAGTATAGCAGGAGGGCACGTAGATACCCAGTACTTC. It is translated as CASSIAGGHVDTQYF.